These T cell receptor beta chains were read from a single sample in a study of cytomegalovirus exposure and HLA in healthy donors. Here immunoSEQ multiplex PCR was the method, and the copy in TCRdb shows in-frame clones only, minus some. The sample carries roughly 180,000 clones, approximately 80% recorded once. The sequenced material came from PBMCs. These receptors were taken from a girl aged 2-9 years in good health and CMV-seropositive. Each CDR3 is given with its conserved first and last residue. Fields, in order: clone size, J gene, V gene, CDR3 protein. Size values are once, few and many counts, or a class for expanded clones, and some rows have none.

clone_size: .; j_call: TRBJ2-5; v_call: TRBV28; cdr3_aa: CASSLTGGWETQYF
clone_size: .; j_call: TRBJ1-2; v_call: TRBV15; cdr3_aa: CATSRDYEPSYGYTF
clone_size: .; j_call: TRBJ1-6; v_call: TRBV5-6; cdr3_aa: CASSAARGSPLHF
clone_size: .; j_call: TRBJ2-3; v_call: TRBV5-1; cdr3_aa: CASSRASGSTDTQYF
clone_size: .; j_call: TRBJ2-5; v_call: TRBV4-1; cdr3_aa: CASSHTRGGATQYF
clone_size: .; j_call: TRBJ2-3; v_call: TRBV5-1; cdr3_aa: CASTRGLVIGDTQYF
clone_size: .; j_call: TRBJ1-2; v_call: TRBV7-8; cdr3_aa: CASSLASLDRVYGYTF
clone_size: .; j_call: TRBJ1-1; v_call: TRBV6-1; cdr3_aa: CASSEALGRDTEAFF
clone_size: .; j_call: TRBJ2-3; v_call: TRBV6-1; cdr3_aa: CASREGGSDTQYF
clone_size: .; j_call: TRBJ2-1; v_call: TRBV13; cdr3_aa: CASSLRGAANEQFF
clone_size: few; j_call: TRBJ2-1; v_call: TRBV7-9; cdr3_aa: CASCEGGRALDNEQFF
clone_size: .; j_call: TRBJ2-7; v_call: TRBV28; cdr3_aa: CASRTDRGPDEQYF
clone_size: .; j_call: TRBJ2-3; v_call: TRBV10-1; cdr3_aa: CASSEAQPYTDTQYF
clone_size: .; j_call: TRBJ2-7; v_call: TRBV15; cdr3_aa: CATSTWPTDSYEQYF
clone_size: .; j_call: TRBJ2-7; v_call: TRBV21-1; cdr3_aa: CASSREDGVYEQYF
clone_size: .; j_call: TRBJ1-1; v_call: TRBV4-2; cdr3_aa: CASNDRANTEAFF
clone_size: once; j_call: TRBJ2-7; v_call: TRBV27; cdr3_aa: CASSLKGQGSEQYF
clone_size: few; j_call: TRBJ2-2; v_call: TRBV2; cdr3_aa: CASSEGVALRELFF
clone_size: .; j_call: TRBJ2-2; v_call: TRBV11-2; cdr3_aa: CASSHWGLADDTGELFF
clone_size: .; j_call: TRBJ2-7; v_call: TRBV30; cdr3_aa: CAWTRTGEQYF
clone_size: .; j_call: TRBJ2-7; v_call: TRBV5-1; cdr3_aa: CASSLGAGVGEQYF
clone_size: .; j_call: TRBJ2-7; v_call: TRBV14; cdr3_aa: CASSSIKGQGYEQYF
clone_size: .; j_call: TRBJ1-2; v_call: TRBV5-4; cdr3_aa: CASSLDFATQAYHGYTF
clone_size: .; j_call: TRBJ1-6; v_call: TRBV6-1; cdr3_aa: CASSVLGETNSPLHF
clone_size: .; j_call: TRBJ1-2; v_call: TRBV7-3; cdr3_aa: CASSQNRGRGYGYTF
clone_size: .; j_call: TRBJ2-5; v_call: TRBV30; cdr3_aa: CAWTPLAMGRQETQYF
clone_size: .; j_call: TRBJ2-7; v_call: TRBV11-2; cdr3_aa: CASSLEGPIFYEQYF
clone_size: .; j_call: TRBJ1-5; v_call: TRBV6-1; cdr3_aa: CASSVVQGVGQPQHF
clone_size: few; j_call: TRBJ2-4; v_call: TRBV6-8; cdr3_aa: CASSSPYRSDIQYF
clone_size: .; j_call: TRBJ2-3; v_call: TRBV5-6; cdr3_aa: CASSSGTSGTDTQYF
clone_size: few; j_call: TRBJ1-1; v_call: TRBV5-1; cdr3_aa: CASSQRQGANTEAFF
clone_size: .; j_call: TRBJ1-2; v_call: TRBV28; cdr3_aa: CASSAVPTPNYGYTF
clone_size: .; j_call: TRBJ1-1; v_call: TRBV9; cdr3_aa: CASSKRDTVQAFF
clone_size: .; j_call: TRBJ2-1; v_call: TRBV7-8; cdr3_aa: CASSFTGGPAYNEQFF
clone_size: few; j_call: TRBJ1-2; v_call: TRBV5-6; cdr3_aa: CASSLASRGDGYTF
clone_size: .; j_call: TRBJ2-1; v_call: TRBV7-9; cdr3_aa: CASSLQLDNEQFF
clone_size: .; j_call: TRBJ1-1; v_call: TRBV10-3; cdr3_aa: CAISRGPTKNTEAFF
clone_size: once; j_call: TRBJ1-1; v_call: TRBV11-1; cdr3_aa: CASSPRRRLMNTEAFF
clone_size: .; j_call: TRBJ2-7; v_call: TRBV15; cdr3_aa: CATSRDPGQQIEQYF
clone_size: .; j_call: TRBJ2-7; v_call: TRBV30; cdr3_aa: CAWSVRRDTYEQYF
clone_size: .; j_call: TRBJ1-4; v_call: TRBV7-9; cdr3_aa: CASSSRWSNEKLFF
clone_size: few; j_call: TRBJ1-1; v_call: TRBV4-1; cdr3_aa: CASSHQQGMNTEAFF
clone_size: .; j_call: TRBJ1-3; v_call: TRBV27; cdr3_aa: CASSFQGRVGNTIYF
clone_size: .; j_call: TRBJ2-4; v_call: TRBV6-1; cdr3_aa: CASSGTGTGNDIQYF
clone_size: .; j_call: TRBJ1-1; v_call: TRBV19; cdr3_aa: CASSTYRVGNTEAFF
clone_size: .; j_call: TRBJ1-5; v_call: TRBV28; cdr3_aa: CASSWVGTGPNQPQHF
clone_size: .; j_call: TRBJ2-2; v_call: TRBV28; cdr3_aa: CASRNQPGTSGDLTGELFF
clone_size: .; j_call: TRBJ2-7; v_call: TRBV4-1; cdr3_aa: CASSQVGSGRQDYEQYF
clone_size: .; j_call: TRBJ2-7; v_call: TRBV9; cdr3_aa: CASSGVPGTPGEQYF
clone_size: .; j_call: TRBJ1-4; v_call: TRBV2; cdr3_aa: CASSDRGPPREKLFF
clone_size: .; j_call: TRBJ2-1; v_call: TRBV7-2; cdr3_aa: CASSFSGTGANNEQFF
clone_size: .; j_call: TRBJ2-1; v_call: TRBV29-1; cdr3_aa: CSVDGGTGWNEQFF
clone_size: once; j_call: TRBJ1-2; v_call: TRBV6-5; cdr3_aa: CASSPRTGTIGYTF
clone_size: once; j_call: TRBJ2-1; v_call: TRBV2; cdr3_aa: CASSGTGVLIIANNEQFF
clone_size: .; j_call: TRBJ2-1; v_call: TRBV28; cdr3_aa: CASDPVSLRDRGSNEQFF
clone_size: .; j_call: TRBJ2-7; v_call: TRBV11-3; cdr3_aa: CASSYPFELGKQGYEQYF
clone_size: .; j_call: TRBJ2-7; v_call: TRBV11-2; cdr3_aa: CASSLVVLGTSSYEQYF
clone_size: few; j_call: TRBJ2-3; v_call: TRBV9; cdr3_aa: CASSVGGRSDTQYF
clone_size: once; j_call: TRBJ1-2; v_call: TRBV12-5; cdr3_aa: CASGLVRRAGDGYTF
clone_size: .; j_call: TRBJ2-2; v_call: TRBV5-1; cdr3_aa: CASSEQGVGELFF